Listed below are T cell receptor beta chains from one sample, sequenced in a study of PD-1 blockade in classical Hodgkin lymphoma. Generated by immunoSEQ multiplex PCR, the TCRdb table keeps only in-frame clones and is missing some. The sample lists nearly 25,000 clones, around 83% occurring once. Sample: CD4+ T cells from blood, taken at baseline. These receptors were collected from a human donor with classical Hodgkin lymphoma. CDR3s include the opening cysteine and the closing phenylalanine or tryptophan. A D gene is named only where the DNA matches it firmly. Not all rows give a size; the values are once, few, many and, for expanded clones, a class.

d_call	j_call	clone_size	v_call	cdr3_aa	cdr3_nt
-	TRBJ2-7	-	TRBV6-5	CASSYSLRGSYEQYF	TGTGCCAGCAGTTACTCACTCAGGGGCTCCTACGAGCAGTACTTC
-	TRBJ1-5	-	TRBV18	CASSPSGGSYSNQPQHF	TGTGCCAGCTCACCATCGGGAGGGTCTTATAGCAATCAGCCCCAGCATTTT
-	TRBJ2-1	-	TRBV11-3	CASSLVGAGNEQFF	TGTGCCAGCAGCTTAGTAGGGGCAGGGAATGAGCAGTTCTTC
TRBD1	TRBJ1-1	-	TRBV19	CASGDRRRSEAFF	TGTGCCAGCGGGGACAGGCGGAGGTCTGAAGCTTTCTTT
-	TRBJ1-1	-	TRBV7-2	CASTLMGGGTEAFF	TGTGCCAGCACCCTGATGGGAGGAGGGACTGAAGCTTTCTTT
-	TRBJ1-4	-	TRBV11-3	CASSSQMGEKLFF	TGTGCCAGCAGCTCGCAGATGGGAGAAAAACTGTTTTTT
-	TRBJ2-2	-	TRBV11-3	CASSPMGVFTGELFF	TGTGCCAGCAGCCCAATGGGAGTTTTCACCGGGGAGCTGTTTTTT
TRBD1	TRBJ2-5	-	TRBV25-1	CASSPAGTATEETQYF	TGTGCCAGCAGTCCCGCCGGGACAGCAACGGAAGAGACCCAGTACTTC
-	TRBJ1-2	-	TRBV19	CASSTNRAGYTF	TGTGCCAGTAGTACCAACAGGGCTGGCTACACCTTC
TRBD1	TRBJ1-5	-	TRBV19	CASSIGRGPGQPQHF	TGTGCCAGTAGTATAGGAAGGGGGCCCGGGCAGCCCCAGCATTTT
TRBD1	TRBJ2-7	-	TRBV11-3	CASSLNRGLEQYF	TGTGCCAGCAGCTTAAACAGGGGGCTTGAGCAGTACTTC
-	TRBJ1-6	few	TRBV6-5	CASNQMGKPLHF	TGTGCCAGCAATCAAATGGGGAAACCCCTCCACTTT
TRBD1	TRBJ1-1	-	TRBV6-5	CASKTDRDTEAFF	TGTGCCAGCAAAACCGACAGGGACACTGAAGCTTTCTTT
-	TRBJ1-1	-	TRBV7-9	CASSLGAAFF	TGTGCCAGCAGCTTGGGGGCCGCTTTCTTT
TRBD1	TRBJ2-5	-	TRBV2	CASSDRGFRETQYF	TGTGCCAGCAGTGACAGGGGGTTTAGAGAGACCCAGTACTTC
-	TRBJ1-4	-	TRBV19	CACGRGGEGEKLFF	TGTGCCTGCGGCCGGGGAGGGGAGGGTGAAAAACTGTTTTTT
-	TRBJ1-1	-	TRBV5-1	CASSPGTFEAFF	TGCGCCAGCAGCCCCGGGACATTTGAAGCTTTCTTT
-	TRBJ1-4	-	TRBV12-5	CASGLGFSTNEKLFF	TGTGCTAGTGGCCTAGGGTTTTCAACTAATGAAAAACTGTTTTTT
TRBD1	TRBJ2-7	-	TRBV9	CASSPRGQGSPYEQYF	TGTGCCAGCAGCCCCCGGGGACAGGGATCCCCCTACGAGCAGTACTTC
-	TRBJ2-5	-	TRBV28	CASSSPDREETQYF	TGTGCCAGCAGTTCCCCGGACAGAGAAGAGACCCAGTACTTC
-	TRBJ2-1	-	TRBV7-2	CASSFGGRAYNEQFF	TGTGCCAGCAGCTTCGGAGGCAGGGCCTACAATGAGCAGTTCTTC
-	TRBJ1-2	-	TRBV27	CASRAQIQGSYTF	TGTGCCAGCCGAGCTCAAATCCAGGGAAGCTACACCTTC
TRBD1	TRBJ2-7	few	TRBV4-1	CASSQGDRGEQYF	TGCGCCAGCAGCCAAGGAGACAGGGGCGAGCAGTACTTC